A selection of T cell receptor beta chains follows, all from one sample in a study of blood T cell repertoires in COVID-19. Data came from immunoSEQ multiplex PCR; TCRdb stores just in-frame clones and leaves some out. The data contain a few hundred thousand clones, 80% to 90% of them singletons. Input material: PBMCs or T cells enriched from blood (not recorded which). These receptors originate from a woman in her 30s who had recovered from COVID-19. CDR3s include the opening cysteine and the closing phenylalanine or tryptophan. The order of the fields is clone size, D gene, J gene, V gene, CDR3 protein, CDR3 DNA. D genes are given only for firm matches. A clone size is listed for some rows: how often the clone was seen (once, few, many), or a class if it is expanded.

size: NA; D: TRBD2; J: TRBJ2-1; V: TRBV27; CDR3: CASTRSGSSYNEQFF; DNA: TGTGCCAGCACCCGGAGCGGGAGCTCCTACAATGAGCAGTTCTTC
size: NA; D: NA; J: TRBJ1-2; V: TRBV9; CDR3: CASTGNYGYTF; DNA: TGTGCCAGCACGGGGAACTATGGCTACACCTTC
size: few; D: TRBD2; J: TRBJ2-5; V: TRBV6-1; CDR3: CASSESPSGAETQYF; DNA: TGTGCCAGCAGTGAATCCCCTAGCGGGGCTGAGACCCAGTACTTC
size: once; D: TRBD1; J: TRBJ2-2; V: TRBV5-1; CDR3: CASSFVALFGYGTGNTGELFF; DNA: TGCGCCAGCAGCTTCGTAGCCTTGTTCGGGTACGGGACAGGAAACACCGGGGAGCTGTTTTTT
size: NA; D: NA; J: TRBJ1-4; V: TRBV7-2; CDR3: CASSFQGATNEKLFF; DNA: TGTGCCAGCAGCTTCCAGGGTGCAACTAATGAAAAACTGTTTTTT
size: once; D: NA; J: TRBJ2-5; V: TRBV18; CDR3: CASSPRTEETQYF; DNA: TGTGCCAGCTCACCGAGGACAGAAGAGACCCAGTACTTC
size: NA; D: NA; J: TRBJ1-4; V: TRBV14; CDR3: CASSQVWAGLATNEKLFF; DNA: TGTGCCAGCAGCCAAGTATGGGCAGGTCTTGCAACTAATGAAAAACTGTTTTTT
size: NA; D: NA; J: TRBJ1-6; V: TRBV5-6; CDR3: CASSLSYEGKNSPLHF; DNA: TGTGCCAGCAGCTTAAGCTACGAGGGAAAAAATTCACCCCTCCACTTT
size: NA; D: NA; J: TRBJ1-5; V: TRBV12-3/TRBV12-4; CDR3: CASSDRQALPQHF; DNA: TGTGCCAGCAGTGATCGACAGGCCCTGCCCCAGCATTTT
size: NA; D: NA; J: TRBJ1-5; V: TRBV27; CDR3: CASSGGNQPQHF; DNA: TGTGCCAGCAGTGGCGGAAATCAGCCCCAGCATTTT
size: NA; D: TRBD1; J: TRBJ1-1; V: TRBV27; CDR3: CASSSLDRARAFF; DNA: TGTGCCAGCAGCTCCCTCGACAGGGCGCGGGCTTTCTTT
size: NA; D: TRBD2; J: TRBJ2-3; V: TRBV6-6; CDR3: CASCFVREVDTQYF; DNA: TGTGCCAGCTGTTTCGTGCGGGAGGTTGATACGCAGTATTTT
size: few; D: TRBD1; J: TRBJ2-6; V: TRBV29-1; CDR3: CSVEMSPGQVPSGANVLTF; DNA: TGCAGCGTTGAAATGAGTCCGGGACAGGTCCCATCTGGGGCCAACGTCCTGACTTTC
size: NA; D: TRBD1; J: TRBJ2-2; V: TRBV5-6; CDR3: CASSHGQGRNTGELFF; DNA: TGTGCCAGCAGCCATGGACAGGGGCGTAACACCGGGGAGCTGTTTTTT
size: NA; D: NA; J: TRBJ2-3; V: TRBV11-2; CDR3: CASSPYRSSTDTQYF; DNA: TGTGCCAGCAGCCCGTACAGGAGTAGCACAGATACGCAGTATTTT
size: NA; D: NA; J: TRBJ1-1; V: TRBV5-1; CDR3: CASSGYRARGTEAFF; DNA: TGCGCCAGCAGCGGGTACAGGGCCCGAGGGACTGAAGCTTTCTTT
size: NA; D: NA; J: TRBJ1-1; V: TRBV7-2; CDR3: CASSYSGSDTEAFF; DNA: TGTGCCAGCAGCTATTCAGGGTCGGACACTGAAGCTTTCTTT
size: NA; D: NA; J: TRBJ2-7; V: TRBV27; CDR3: CASSFRSSYEQYF; DNA: TGTGCCAGCAGTTTTCGGAGCTCCTACGAGCAGTACTTC
size: NA; D: NA; J: TRBJ2-7; V: TRBV12-3/TRBV12-4; CDR3: CASAGTSYEQYF; DNA: TGTGCCAGCGCGGGTACCTCCTACGAGCAGTACTTC
size: NA; D: NA; J: TRBJ2-1; V: TRBV29-1; CDR3: CSVGRDLSYNEQFF; DNA: TGCAGCGTTGGGCGGGACCTCTCCTACAATGAGCAGTTCTTC
size: NA; D: TRBD1; J: TRBJ1-5; V: TRBV10-3; CDR3: CAISKTGEGQPQHF; DNA: TGTGCCATCAGTAAAACAGGGGAAGGTCAGCCCCAGCATTTT
size: NA; D: TRBD1; J: TRBJ2-2; V: TRBV27; CDR3: CASRPHGQGNTGELFF; DNA: TGTGCCAGCAGGCCTCATGGACAGGGTAACACCGGGGAGCTGTTTTTT
size: NA; D: TRBD1; J: TRBJ2-7; V: TRBV7-8; CDR3: CASSLMRTGLISYEQYF; DNA: TGTGCCAGCAGCCTTATGCGGACAGGCTTAATCTCCTACGAGCAGTACTTC
size: NA; D: NA; J: TRBJ1-1; V: TRBV2; CDR3: CASRFPSQGRMNTEAFF; DNA: TGTGCCAGCAGGTTTCCCAGCCAGGGGAGAATGAACACTGAAGCTTTCTTT
size: NA; D: NA; J: TRBJ2-1; V: TRBV3-1/TRBV3-2; CDR3: CASSHDIGSQFF; DNA: TGTGCCAGCAGCCACGACATTGGGTCGCAGTTCTTC
size: NA; D: NA; J: TRBJ1-2; V: TRBV4-2; CDR3: CASSQDWDTGTGGYTF; DNA: TGTGCCAGCAGCCAAGATTGGGACACGGGGACGGGTGGCTACACCTTC
size: NA; D: NA; J: TRBJ1-6; V: TRBV2; CDR3: CASRRAGDNSPLHF; DNA: TGTGCCAGCAGGCGGGCAGGGGATAATTCACCCCTCCACTTT
size: NA; D: TRBD1; J: TRBJ2-6; V: TRBV23-1; CDR3: CASSQSWRDRGFSSGANVLTF; DNA: TGCGCCAGCAGTCAATCATGGAGGGACAGGGGTTTTTCCTCTGGGGCCAACGTCCTGACTTTC
size: NA; D: NA; J: TRBJ2-7; V: TRBV15; CDR3: CATSTPEGKGSYEQYF; DNA: TGTGCCACCAGCACCCCGGAGGGGAAGGGGTCCTACGAGCAGTACTTC
size: NA; D: NA; J: TRBJ1-1; V: TRBV6-4; CDR3: CASSRDTAGNTEAFF; DNA: TGTGCCAGCAGCCGCGATACGGCAGGGAACACTGAAGCTTTCTTT
size: NA; D: TRBD1; J: TRBJ2-1; V: TRBV5-1; CDR3: CASSLDRGNEQFF; DNA: TGCGCCAGCAGCTTGGACAGGGGCAATGAGCAGTTCTTC
size: NA; D: NA; J: TRBJ2-2; V: TRBV7-9; CDR3: CASSPLGVSGAGELFF; DNA: TGTGCCAGCAGCCCGCTGGGGGTTTCAGGGGCCGGGGAGCTGTTTTTT
size: NA; D: TRBD1; J: TRBJ1-1; V: TRBV5-4; CDR3: CASSLYWTGGGTEAFF; DNA: TGTGCCAGCAGCTTATATTGGACAGGGGGCGGCACTGAAGCTTTCTTT
size: NA; D: NA; J: TRBJ1-1; V: TRBV9; CDR3: CASSVGEGVGPEAFF; DNA: TGTGCCAGCAGCGTAGGAGAGGGAGTCGGACCTGAAGCTTTCTTT
size: NA; D: NA; J: TRBJ2-2; V: TRBV2; CDR3: CASSARQNTGELFF; DNA: TGTGCCAGCAGTGCCCGACAAAACACCGGGGAGCTGTTTTTT
size: NA; D: NA; J: TRBJ2-7; V: TRBV15; CDR3: CATSREAGEQYF; DNA: TGTGCCACCAGCAGAGAGGCGGGGGAGCAGTACTTC
size: NA; D: NA; J: TRBJ1-3; V: TRBV6-5; CDR3: CASSIRGAGNTIYF; DNA: TGTGCCAGCAGTATAAGGGGTGCGGGAAACACCATATATTTT
size: NA; D: NA; J: TRBJ1-3; V: TRBV28; CDR3: CASSLEGLTLYF; DNA: TGTGCCAGCAGTTTGGAGGGGCTAACGCTGTATTTT
size: once; D: TRBD1; J: TRBJ2-1; V: TRBV5-1; CDR3: CASSLAGWTGSNEQFF; DNA: TGCGCCAGCAGCTTGGCGGGGTGGACAGGGAGCAATGAGCAGTTCTTC
size: NA; D: NA; J: TRBJ2-3; V: TRBV7-9; CDR3: CASSLAGAAGDTQYF; DNA: TGTGCCAGCAGCTTAGCGGGGGCGGCGGGAGATACGCAGTATTTT
size: NA; D: TRBD2; J: TRBJ2-7; V: TRBV20-1; CDR3: CSASTERENYISYEQYF; DNA: TGCAGTGCTAGTACGGAGCGGGAGAATTATATCTCCTACGAGCAGTACTTC
size: NA; D: TRBD2; J: TRBJ2-5; V: TRBV2; CDR3: CASAGTKQETQYF; DNA: TGTGCCAGCGCAGGGACTAAACAAGAGACCCAGTACTTC
size: NA; D: NA; J: TRBJ1-6; V: TRBV3-1/TRBV3-2; CDR3: CASSQGQAGSYNSPLHF; DNA: TGTGCCAGCAGCCAAGGACAGGCGGGCTCCTATAATTCACCCCTCCACTTT
size: NA; D: TRBD1; J: TRBJ1-5; V: TRBV6-5; CDR3: CASSYTWTGDQPQHF; DNA: TGTGCCAGCAGTTACACGTGGACAGGGGATCAGCCCCAGCATTTT
size: NA; D: TRBD1; J: TRBJ2-1; V: TRBV28; CDR3: CASSSRGFSPNEQFF; DNA: TGTGCCAGCAGTTCCAGGGGGTTTTCACCAAATGAGCAGTTCTTC
size: NA; D: TRBD2; J: TRBJ2-7; V: TRBV15; CDR3: CATSRDDGGVYEQYF; DNA: TGTGCCACCAGCAGAGATGACGGGGGGGTATACGAGCAGTACTTC
size: many; D: NA; J: TRBJ2-2; V: TRBV6-4; CDR3: CASSDSLDTGELFF; DNA: TGTGCCAGCAGTGACTCTCTAGACACCGGGGAGCTGTTTTTT
size: NA; D: TRBD2; J: TRBJ2-1; V: TRBV10-1; CDR3: CASSAGTTDNEQFF; DNA: TGCGCCAGCAGTGCCGGGACTACCGACAATGAGCAGTTCTTC